These 19 T cell receptor beta chains share one sample of origin, sequenced in a study of post-analysis software for immune sequencing data. Findings and caveats of the study: Among five TRBV segments more frequent in patients than controls were TRBV5-6, TRBV5-1 and TRBV20-1.

Unique molecular identifiers were carried by the TCR beta cDNA libraries. TCRdb ran MiXCR on the PCR reads and lists one entry per CDR3 protein. The sample comprises 650,000 to 900,000 distinct CDR3 sequences, around 42% of which are singletons, and roughly 4.9% rests with the top ten. For these receptors, no antigen is known. Input material: blood. Every receptor here comes from a girl between 5 and 17 years old with multiple sclerosis.

The chain recombines TRBV7-6 with TRBJ2-5, with 14 bases lining up with TRBD2. V dropped 5 bases and J dropped 11; count of bases not matched to a gene: 10. Germline lookup yields CDR1 SGHVS and CDR2 FNYEAQ. The CDR3 is 15 residues long. The CDR3 nucleotides read TGTGCCAGCAGCCCGACTAGCGGGAGGGCCTGGGAGCAGTACTTC. It specifies CASSPTSGRAWEQYF.

The chain's CDR3 is CASSLAMGLGAPATQYF. The CDR3 nucleotides are TGCGCCAGCAGCTTGGCCATGGGACTAGGGGCCCCAGCCACCCAGTACTTC. The V and J genes are TRBV5-1 and TRBJ2-5; TRBD2 matches 8 bases. CDR1 SGHRS and CDR2 YFSETQ come from the germline V gene. V lost 0 bases to trimming and J lost 8 bases; unmatched junction nucleotides: 15. The CDR3 loop spans 17 amino acids.

CDR3 sequence reads: CATSLAGSTDTQYF. The CDR3 bases are TGTGCCACCAGTCTAGCGGGAAGCACAGATACGCAGTATTTT. The chain is built from TRBV24-1 and TRBJ2-3; 9 nucleotides match TRBD2. V was clipped by 6 bases and J by 0 bases; unmatched bases: 0. The CDR3 contains 14 residues. Germline assignment: CDR1 KGHDR and CDR2 SFDVKD.

The chain recombines TRBV29-1 with TRBJ1-5; D may be TRBD1 (6 bases). The V gene's germline CDR1 is SQVTM and CDR2 ANQGSEA. The CDR3 consists of 9 residues. The V end was cut by 7 bases, the J end by 9 bases, with 7 bases between. The CDR3: CSGGAPQHF. The CDR3 nucleotides read TGCAGCGGGGGGGCGCCCCAGCATTTT.

This clonotype was detected once. The gene calls are TRBV11-2 and TRBJ2-3; D is unclear. The germline V gene has CDR1 SGHAT and CDR2 FQNNGV. This CDR3 is 12 amino acids long. The germline V and J ends were trimmed by 4 bases and 3 bases, with 5 bases remaining between them. The CDR3 nucleotides read TGTGCCAGCAGCTCCTGGACAGATACGCAGTATTTT. Translating gives CASSSWTDTQYF.

The J gene is TRBJ2-1, the V gene TRBV12-3 or TRBV12-4; tentative D call: TRBD1 (6 bases). The CDR3 is 15 amino acids. With 5 bases removed from V and 9 bases from J, the gap between germline ends came to 20 bases. The CDR3 is CASSSRDMDRAEQFF. CDR3 nucleotide sequence: TGTGCCAGCAGTAGCCGGGACATGGATAGGGCTGAGCAGTTCTTC.

This chain links TRBV28 with TRBJ2-3, with 8 bases that match TRBD2. The V and J ends lost 6 bases and 1 base, in that order; junction bases with no gene match: 6. Germline CDR1 MDHEN, CDR2 SYDVKM. There are 15 residues in the CDR3. The CDR3 bases are TGTGCCAGCAGCGACCCCGGGAGGGGCACAGATACGCAGTATTTT. Amino acids: CASSDPGRGTDTQYF.

V usage is TRBV20-1 and J usage is TRBJ2-7; TRBD1 aligns across 9 bases. Per the germline V gene, CDR1 is DFQATT and CDR2 is SNEGSKA (reference sequence). V lost 5 bases, J lost 2 bases, and 19 bases stayed unmatched. The CDR3 extends over 18 amino acids. The CDR3 nucleotides read TGCAGTGCTCGCGGTTACCGGGACAGGGTAACGTTAACCTACGAGCAGTACTTC. This encodes CSARGYRDRVTLTYEQYF.

This clonotype was counted only a few times. This chain uses TRBV6-5 with TRBJ2-3, with TRBD1 identical over 9 bases. This CDR3 contains 13 residues. After removal of 8 bases from V and 1 base from J, the junction contained 1 base not matched to a gene. Per germline, CDR1 MNHEY and CDR2 SVGAGI. The CDR3 reads CASWDRGTDTQYF. CDR3 nucleotides: TGTGCCAGCTGGGACAGGGGCACAGATACGCAGTATTTT.

The chain uses TRBV7-9 and TRBJ1-2, with no clear D. Germline V gene data show CDR1 as SEHNR and CDR2 as FQNEAQ (reference sequence). This CDR3 is 12 amino acids long. Trimming took 5 bases from V and 5 from J, leaving 9 bases between them. CDR3 loop: CASSPESYGYTF. The CDR3 region has the DNA TGTGCCAGCAGCCCAGAGTCTTATGGCTACACCTTC.

In its sample, this clonotype was seen a few times. This chain joins TRBV2 and TRBJ1-5; D gene uncertain. The ends were cut back, 3 bases at V and 2 bases at J, with 14 bases in the middle. CDR1 and CDR2 from the germline V gene are SNHLY and FYNNEI. This CDR3 comprises 16 residues. In DNA form, the CDR3 reads TGTGCCAGCAGTGATTTGGGTCAAGTTGGCAATCAGCCCCAGCATTTT. As protein: CASSDLGQVGNQPQHF.

The chain carries TRBV6-2 or TRBV6-3 and TRBJ2-1, with 10 bases aligning to TRBD2. V was clipped by 8 bases and J by 5 bases; unmatched bases: 6. The CDR3 covers 14 residues. The germline V gene has CDR1 MNHEY and CDR2 SVGEGT. The CDR3 coding sequence is TGTGCCAGCGCTGGACTAGCGGTCGACAATGAGCAGTTCTTC. As protein: CASAGLAVDNEQFF.

This clonotype was observed a handful of times. This chain joins TRBV12-3 or TRBV12-4 and TRBJ2-1; TRBD2 matches at 15 bases. V shed 6 bases and J 10 bases; nucleotides not matched to a gene: 4. CDR3 length equals 14 residues. In DNA form, the CDR3 reads TGTGCCAGCAGAACGGGACTAGCGGGAGGCGAGCAGTTCTTC. It specifies CASRTGLAGGEQFF.

The chain is built from TRBV14 and TRBJ2-1; TRBD2 matches at 7 bases. With V trimmed by 0 bases and J by 0 bases, 2 bases remained unmatched. The CDR3 runs 16 residues. The germline CDR1 and CDR2 sequences are SGHDN and FVKESK. For the CDR3, the DNA is TGTGCCAGCAGCCAAGATAGGGAGGGCTCCTACAATGAGCAGTTCTTC. Protein sequence: CASSQDREGSYNEQFF.

In this sample, this clonotype turned up a few times. The chain combines TRBV4-1 with TRBJ2-1; D remains ambiguous. V was trimmed by 0 bases and J by 4 bases, leaving 7 bases between them. CDR1 is MGHRA and CDR2 is YSYEKL in the germline V gene. The CDR3 runs to 14 residues. The CDR3 nucleotides read TGCGCCAGCAGCCAAGATGGGCTTTACAATGAGCAGTTCTTC. As protein: CASSQDGLYNEQFF.

The genes are TRBV6-6 and TRBJ1-1; no clear D. The CDR3 is 13 amino acids. Trimming removed 6 bases from V and 1 base from J, with 9 bases in between. Germline V gene lookup returns CDR1 MNHNY and CDR2 SVGAGI (reference sequence). The CDR3 region is CASSPLSNTEAFF. The DNA of the CDR3 is TGTGCCAGCAGCCCCCTTTCGAACACTGAAGCTTTCTTT.

The chain links TRBV2 to TRBJ2-1; 11 nucleotides match TRBD2. CDR3 length: 15 amino acids. CDR1 is SNHLY and CDR2 is FYNNEI in the germline V gene. Trimming took 5 bases from V and 10 from J; bases not matched to a gene: 10. CDR3 protein: CASSSDTSGRREQFF. CDR3 DNA: TGTGCCAGCAGTTCGGACACTAGCGGGAGAAGGGAGCAGTTCTTC.

This chain connects TRBV6-5 to TRBJ1-5; D ambiguous. The germline CDR1 and CDR2 sequences are MNHEY and SVGAGI. V was pared by 6 bases and J by 2 bases, with 14 bases between. The CDR3 has 15 amino acids. CDR3 residues: CASSPDRSGNQPQHF. The DNA for the CDR3 is TGTGCCAGCAGCCCAGACCGGTCTGGCAATCAGCCCCAGCATTTT.

The CDR3 coding sequence is TGTGCCAGCGCTAGCGGAGTCAACCAAGAGACCCAGTACTTC. Its protein product is CASASGVNQETQYF. The chain recombines TRBV27 with TRBJ2-5; 7 positions match TRBD2. Germline CDR1 and CDR2: MNHEY and SMNVEV (reference sequence). The V and J ends lost 8 bases and 0 bases, in that order; junction bases with no gene match: 6. This CDR3 spans 14 amino acids.